Below are 24 T cell receptor beta chains sequenced from a single sample in a study of blood T cell repertoires in COVID-19. The protocol was immunoSEQ multiplex PCR, while the TCRdb copy is restricted to in-frame clones and leaves out a portion. The sample has some 110,000 clones, 80% to 90% seen once. Sequenced sample: peripheral blood. Every receptor here comes from a man in his forties with acute or convalescent COVID-19.

This clone has just one count. This sequence joins TRBV7-6 and TRBJ2-3, with TRBD2 matching over 11 bases. The CDR3 sequence is 17 residues long. Trimming took 0 bases from V and 7 from J; bases not matched to a gene: 9. The germline CDR1 and CDR2 sequences are SGHVS and FNYEAQ. Written as DNA, the CDR3 is TGTGCCAGCAGCTTAGCGCGGCTAGCGGGGGGTCTGAATACGCAGTATTTT. Its translation is CASSLARLAGGLNTQYF.

This clone appeared a single time. The genes are TRBV9 and TRBJ1-3; no definite D call. The germline V gene has CDR1 SGDLS and CDR2 YYNGEE. This CDR3 is 14 amino acids long. Between the trimmed V and J ends, which lost 2 bases and 0 bases, there was a span of 6 bases. The CDR3 reads CASSVGSSGNTIYF. The CDR3 DNA follows: TGTGCCAGCAGCGTGGGGAGCTCTGGAAACACCATATATTTT.

This chain links TRBV2 with TRBJ1-5; D gene uncertain. Germline V gene lookup returns CDR1 SNHLY and CDR2 FYNNEI. Trimming left V 6 bases short and J 4 bases short, with 7 bases between. The CDR3 runs to 12 residues. Written as DNA, the CDR3 is TGTGCCAGCAGGTCGGGTAATCAGCCCCAGCATTTT. Amino acid sequence: CASRSGNQPQHF.

This chain joins TRBV7-2 and TRBJ2-7; 12 nucleotides align to TRBD1. The CDR3 is made up of 15 amino acids. After removal of 4 bases from V and 4 bases from J, the junction contained 5 bases not matched to a gene. CDR1 is SGHTA, CDR2 FQGNSA, per germline. CDR3 loop: CASSYRDRGHYEQYF. The DNA of the CDR3 is TGTGCCAGCAGCTACCGGGACAGGGGGCATTACGAGCAGTACTTC.

Here the CDR3 reads CASSPTSGGHNEQFF. DNA of the CDR3: TGTGCCAGCAGCCCGACTAGCGGGGGCCACAATGAGCAGTTCTTC. This chain uses TRBV6-4 with TRBJ2-1, with TRBD2 identical over 12 bases. With 6 bases clipped from V and 5 bases from J, the junction kept 5 bases outside the gene matches. CDR3 size: 15 residues. Germline V gene sequence: CDR1 MRHNA, CDR2 SNTAGT.

The chain recombines TRBV28 with TRBJ2-7, with TRBD2 matching over 13 bases. With 4 bases clipped from V and 3 bases from J, the junction kept 15 bases outside the gene matches. CDR1 MDHEN and CDR2 SYDVKM come from the germline V gene. This CDR3 contains 19 residues. This CDR3 is CASSSGAPGLAGIFYEQYF. Here the CDR3 DNA reads TGTGCCAGCAGTTCGGGGGCTCCGGGACTAGCGGGAATATTCTACGAGCAGTACTTC.

V gene TRBV28 combines with J gene TRBJ1-4, with TRBD1 matching over 8 bases. CDR3 length: 14 amino acids. In germline, CDR1 is MDHEN, CDR2 SYDVKM. V was pared by 5 bases and J by 7 bases, with 6 bases of the junction left unmatched. The CDR3, as DNA: TGTGCCAGCAGTCACGGGACAGGCGTTGAAAAACTGTTTTTT. Translating gives CASSHGTGVEKLFF. The full variable domain, with the rest looked up from reference TRBV28 and TRBJ1-4, is DVKVTQSSRYLVKRTGEKVFLECVQDMDHENMFWYRQDPGLGLRLIYFSYDVKMKEKGDIPEGYSVSREKKERFSLILESASTNQTSMYLCASSHGTGVEKLFFGSGTQLSVL.

This clone was counted only a few times. The chain has TRBV6-5 and TRBJ2-7; D might be TRBD2 (6 bases). Trimming shortened V by 6 bases and J by 7 bases, and 19 bases separated the two germline ends. Per the germline V gene, CDR1 is MNHEY and CDR2 is SVGAGI. The CDR3 extends over 14 amino acids. CDR3 coding DNA: TGTGCCAGCAGGGCAGGAACGCGGGGAGGAGAGCAGTACTTC. Residues: CASRAGTRGGEQYF.

The rearrangement joins TRBV19 to TRBJ2-3; weak D call: TRBD2 (6 bases). The CDR3 has 17 amino acids. The V end lost 6 bases, the J end lost 0 bases, and 19 bases lay between the germline ends. CDR1 and CDR2 from the germline V gene are LNHDA and SQIVND (reference sequence). The CDR3 DNA reads TGTGCCAGTAGCCTTCGAGGAGGGCAGCCTAGCACAGATACGCAGTATTTT. As protein: CASSLRGGQPSTDTQYF. Full variable domain (rest looked up from reference TRBV19 and TRBJ2-3): DGGITQSPKYLFRKEGQNVTLSCEQNLNHDAMYWYRQDPGQGLRLIYYSQIVNDFQKGDIAEGYSVSREKKESFPLTVTSAQKNPTAFYLCASSLRGGQPSTDTQYFGPGTRLTVL.

Comment on this clone: This sample also contains other DNA sequences that code for the same CDR3. The V and J genes are TRBV7-3 and TRBJ1-2, with D possibly TRBD1 on 5 matching bases. The CDR3 contains 13 residues. V was shortened by 5 bases and J by 1 base, with 8 bases between the two germline ends. Germline CDR1 SGHTA, CDR2 FQGTGA. The CDR3 DNA sequence: TGTGCCAGCAGCCCCCAGGGTAACTATGGCTACACCTTC. Its translation is CASSPQGNYGYTF.

V is TRBV25-1 and J is TRBJ1-1; D might be TRBD1 (6 bases). Trimming shortened V by 1 base and J by 8 bases, and 14 bases separated the two germline ends. The CDR3 is 14 residues long. From germline, CDR1 is MGHDK and CDR2 SYGVNS. The CDR3 DNA reads as TGTGCCAGCAGTGAATTTGGGGCTGGGGGCGAAGCTTTCTTT. It yields the protein CASSEFGAGGEAFF.

J is TRBJ2-6 and V is TRBV4-3; D might be TRBD1 (5 bases). From germline, CDR1 is LGHNA and CDR2 YSLEER. V shed 0 bases and J shed 0 bases, with 24 bases lying between them. CDR3 length: 22 amino acids. The CDR3 nucleotides read TGCGCCAGCAGCCAAGAACCGCTTCACGACAGTTCCGTGCTCTCTGGGGCCAACGTCCTGACTTTC. Its translation is CASSQEPLHDSSVLSGANVLTF.

The gene calls are TRBV5-4 and TRBJ2-5, with D perhaps matching TRBD2 (6 bases). Trimming shortened V by 3 bases and J by 4 bases, and 7 bases separated the two germline ends. This CDR3 is 12 amino acids long. Germline assignment: CDR1 SGHNT and CDR2 YYREEE (reference sequence). CDR3 in DNA: TGTGCCAGCAGCTCGGAGGGAGAGACCCAGTACTTC. It specifies CASSSEGETQYF.

The chain couples TRBV5-1 to TRBJ1-1; tentative D call: TRBD1 (5 bases). There are 15 residues in the CDR3. V gave up 4 bases and J gave up 3 bases, with 16 bases separating them. The germline V gene encodes CDR1 SGHRS and CDR2 YFSETQ. As DNA, the CDR3 is TGCGCCAGCAGCCCGCGGGTGGGGGGTGACACTGAAGCTTTCTTT. Its translation: CASSPRVGGDTEAFF.

This clone was detected once. The chain is built from TRBV7-2 and TRBJ2-1; D is possibly TRBD2 (6 bases). The length of the CDR3 is 15 residues. Germline V gives CDR1 SGHTA, CDR2 FQGNSA. The ends were cut back, 4 bases at V and 6 bases at J, with 16 bases in the middle. The CDR3 DNA reads as TGTGCCAGCAGCTCCCTAGCGAGTTCAGGCAATGAGCAGTTCTTC. Amino acid sequence: CASSSLASSGNEQFF. The full variable domain, in which reference TRBV7-2 and TRBJ2-1 provide the parts outside the CDR3, is GAGVSQSPSNKVTEKGKDVELRCDPISGHTALYWYRQSLGQGLEFLIYFQGNSAPDKSGLPSDRFSAERTGGSVSTLTIQRTQQEDSAVYLCASSSLASSGNEQFFGPGTRLTVL.

This sequence joins TRBV28 and TRBJ1-3; possibly TRBD1 for D (5 bases). CDR1 and CDR2 (germline): MDHEN, SYDVKM. The CDR3 runs 16 residues. The germline V and J ends were trimmed by 7 bases and 4 bases, with 20 bases remaining between them. The CDR3 reads CASTLYPGLSGNTIYF. DNA for the CDR3: TGTGCCAGCACCCTTTATCCAGGGCTGTCGGGAAACACCATATATTTT.

V and J are TRBV7-2 and TRBJ2-3; a weak D match, TRBD2 (6 bases). The CDR3 sequence is 13 residues long. V was shortened by 5 bases and J by 4 bases, with 10 bases between the two germline ends. From germline, CDR1 is SGHTA and CDR2 FQGNSA. CDR3 in amino acids: CASSPGEADTQYF. The CDR3 region has the DNA TGTGCCAGCAGCCCGGGGGAGGCAGATACGCAGTATTTT.

J is TRBJ2-7 and V is TRBV6-5, with a tentative D call TRBD1 (5 bases). Germline CDR1 MNHEY, CDR2 SVGAGI. The CDR3 has 14 amino acids. V shed 4 bases and J shed 3 bases, with 13 bases lying between them. The CDR3 DNA reads TGTGCCAGCAGTTCCTGGACAAGAAACTACGAGCAGTACTTC. This codes for CASSSWTRNYEQYF.

CDR3 nucleotides: TGTGCCAGCAGTGAACTAGCCAAGGACAATGAGCAGTTCTTC. It is translated as CASSELAKDNEQFF. The genes are TRBV2 and TRBJ2-1; D perhaps matches TRBD2 (5 bases). Germline assignment: CDR1 SNHLY and CDR2 FYNNEI. CDR3 length: 14 amino acids. V was shortened by 2 bases and J by 5 bases, with 10 bases between the two germline ends.

DNA for the CDR3: TGTGCCAGTAGTAAGGGTGCGGCGGGAGCACCCTACGAGCAGTACTTC. This sequence encodes CASSKGAAGAPYEQYF. This sequence joins TRBV19 and TRBJ2-7; 7 positions agree with TRBD2. J lost 2 bases, V lost 4 bases, and 11 bases had no gene match. CDR1 LNHDA and CDR2 SQIVND come from the germline V gene (reference sequence). The CDR3 contains 16 residues.

The CDR3 reads CASSKSLLVAGEQYF. CDR3 DNA: TGTGCCAGCAGCAAATCTCTGTTGGTAGCTGGTGAGCAGTACTTC. The J gene is TRBJ2-7, the V gene TRBV21-1; the D call TRBD2 from the table was never checked on the DNA. TRBV21-1 corresponds to a pseudogene. The CDR3 is 15 residues long.

The genes are TRBV6-5 and TRBJ1-5; TRBD1 is a possible D gene (5 bases). The CDR3 is 15 amino acids. CDR1 is MNHEY and CDR2 is SVGAGI in the germline V gene. Deletions cut 5 bases from V and 4 bases from J, with 15 bases between. As DNA, the CDR3 is TGTGCCAGCAGTCGCCTTAGTACAGGTAATCAGCCCCAGCATTTT. This codes for CASSRLSTGNQPQHF.

V is TRBV18 and J is TRBJ2-6; 7 nucleotides match TRBD1. The CDR3 length is 17 residues. The germline V gene has CDR1 KGHSH and CDR2 LQKENI. After removal of 2 bases from V and 2 bases from J, the junction contained 6 bases not matched to a gene. The CDR3 sequence: CASSPKGASTGANVLTF. CDR3 sequence (DNA): TGTGCCAGCTCACCAAAGGGGGCGAGTACTGGGGCCAACGTCCTGACTTTC.

V is TRBV6-2 or TRBV6-3 and J is TRBJ2-7; 7 bases line up with TRBD1. Germline V gives CDR1 MNHEY, CDR2 SVGEGT. After removal of 2 bases from V and 2 bases from J, the junction contained 3 bases not matched to a gene. The CDR3 extends over 14 amino acids. DNA of the CDR3: TGTGCCAGCAGTTACGAGCAGGGGGCCTACGAGCAGTACTTC. As protein: CASSYEQGAYEQYF.